One and the same sample provided the 14 T cell receptor beta chains below, sequenced in a study of blood T cell repertoires in COVID-19. Assay: immunoSEQ multiplex PCR; the TCRdb copy retains only in-frame clones and omits some. The repertoire holds about 46,000 clones, with approximately 90% as singletons. The source material was peripheral blood. The receptors originated from a man in his fifties or sixties with acute or convalescent COVID-19.

This sequence joins TRBV12-3 or TRBV12-4 and TRBJ2-7, with 9 positions matching TRBD2. This CDR3 region has 13 residues. V dropped 4 bases and J dropped 9; count of bases not matched to a gene: 7. The CDR3 sequence is CASSSSSGAGQYF. The CDR3 bases are TGTGCCAGCAGTTCCTCTAGCGGGGCAGGGCAGTACTTC.

The chain employs TRBV11-2 and TRBJ1-1; 7 bases agree with TRBD1. Germline V gene sequence: CDR1 SGHAT, CDR2 FQNNGV. CDR3 length: 16 amino acids. J gave up 7 bases and V 0 bases, and 11 bases lay outside the gene matches. The CDR3 loop reads CASSLDLAGGFFEAFF. In DNA, the CDR3 is TGTGCCAGCAGCTTAGATCTAGCAGGGGGTTTTTTTGAAGCTTTCTTT.

The chain uses TRBV12-5 and TRBJ2-2, with unresolved D. The germline V gene encodes CDR1 LGHNT and CDR2 FRNRAP. The ends were cut back, 6 bases at V and 3 bases at J, with 11 bases in the middle. The CDR3 covers 14 residues. This CDR3 reads CASGPGQDTGELFF. The CDR3 region has the DNA TGTGCTAGTGGCCCTGGCCAGGACACCGGGGAGCTGTTTTTT.

This clone has just one count. This sequence joins TRBV15 and TRBJ2-3; TRBD1 is a possible D gene (6 bases). Trimming took off 0 bases at V and 3 bases at J, with 13 bases between the two ends. CDR1 and CDR2 from the germline V gene are LNHNV and YYDKDF (reference sequence). CDR3 size: 16 residues. CDR3 protein: CATSRDQDRQTDTQYF. The CDR3 nucleotides read TGTGCCACCAGCAGAGACCAGGACAGACAGACAGATACGCAGTATTTT.

V is TRBV25-1 and J is TRBJ1-2, with TRBD1 matching over 8 bases. CDR1 is MGHDK, CDR2 SYGVNS, per germline. V shed 7 bases and J 7 bases; nucleotides not matched to a gene: 11. The CDR3 spans 14 residues. CDR3 in amino acids: CASTGQGKVSGYTF. The CDR3 DNA is TGTGCCAGCACCGGACAGGGCAAGGTGTCTGGCTACACCTTC.

The V gene is TRBV21-1, the J gene TRBJ2-7; TRBD1 was called by the table and not checked on the DNA. TRBV21-1 is given as a pseudogene. The CDR3 has 17 amino acids. CDR3 coding DNA: TGTGCCAGCAGCAAAGAAAGAGGGACAGGGGCTACCTACGAGCAGTACTTC. This gives the protein CASSKERGTGATYEQYF.

This chain uses TRBV20-1 with TRBJ1-1, with D unclear. CDR1 and CDR2 from the germline V gene are DFQATT and SNEGSKA (reference sequence). V was clipped by 3 bases and J by 10 bases, with 9 bases between them. This CDR3 has 10 residues. CDR3: CSASKEGAFF. In DNA form, the CDR3 reads TGCAGTGCTAGCAAAGAGGGAGCTTTCTTT.

The chain carries TRBV2 and TRBJ1-6; 7 positions match TRBD1. Trimming took 6 bases from V and 5 from J; bases not matched to a gene: 4. CDR1 and CDR2 from the germline V gene are SNHLY and FYNNEI. The CDR3 is 14 residues long. The CDR3 sequence: CASRGTADNSPLHF. The CDR3 DNA reads as TGTGCCAGCAGAGGGACAGCCGATAATTCACCCCTCCACTTT.

The count of this clone is one. The chain links TRBV19 to TRBJ2-2, with a weak D call TRBD1 (5 bases). CDR3 size: 16 residues. The V gene's germline CDR1 is LNHDA and CDR2 SQIVND (reference sequence). Deletions cut 2 bases from V and 0 bases from J, with 10 bases between. CDR3 coding DNA: TGTGCCAGTAGTATACCGCCGACAGCGAACACCGGGGAGCTGTTTTTT. Translation gives CASSIPPTANTGELFF.

V gene TRBV7-6 combines with J gene TRBJ1-4; D might be TRBD1 (6 bases). The germline V gene encodes CDR1 SGHVS and CDR2 FNYEAQ. The CDR3 is 13 residues long. Trimming removed 7 bases from V and 5 bases from J, with 11 bases in between. CDR3 DNA: TGTGCCAGCACTAGGGGACAAAATGAAAAACTGTTTTTT. Protein product: CASTRGQNEKLFF.

The chain couples TRBV21-1 to TRBJ1-2; the table gives TRBD1 as D, unverified against the DNA. TRBV21-1 is noted as a pseudogene. This CDR3 has 19 residues. CDR3 in amino acids: CASSKPPPSPGNSNYGYTF. The CDR3 DNA reads TGTGCCAGCAGCAAACCCCCGCCGAGCCCCGGAAACAGTAACTATGGCTACACCTTC.

The chain combines TRBV29-1 with TRBJ1-1; 8 bases are shared with TRBD1. The CDR3 totals 13 residues. J was trimmed by 1 base and V by 7 bases; bases with no gene match: 5. Germline V lookup: CDR1 SQVTM, CDR2 ANQGSEA. CDR3 nucleotide sequence: TGCAGCGCCAGGACAGGGCCGAACACTGAAGCTTTCTTT. Translated, it gives CSARTGPNTEAFF.

The chain couples TRBV5-6 to TRBJ1-5, with a tentative D call TRBD1 (5 bases). This CDR3 has 15 amino acids. Trimming took 4 bases from V and 1 from J, leaving 12 bases between them. Germline V CDR1 and CDR2: SGHDT, YYEEEE. CDR3 sequence (DNA): TGTGCCAGCAGCCGCTGGGGGGTGAGCAATCAGCCCCAGCATTTT. As protein: CASSRWGVSNQPQHF.

The chain joins TRBV5-1 to TRBJ2-3, with 7 nucleotides matching TRBD1. This CDR3 is 14 amino acids long. Germline-derived CDR1 and CDR2 are SGHRS and YFSETQ. V lost 3 bases to trimming and J lost 6 bases; unmatched junction nucleotides: 7. The CDR3 bases are TGCGCCAGCAGCTCCATCTCGACAGGGGATACGCAGTATTTT. It codes for CASSSISTGDTQYF.